One TCR beta chain is described in this entry. 13 Jbeta primers and 60 Vbeta primers were used for the PCR. Sequencing was performed with immunoSEQ multiplex PCR; in TCRdb, only in-frame clones are kept and a portion is missing. Of roughly 150,000 clones detected, 84% appear once; the ten largest clones hold under 1.1%. This sample stems from a study of cytomegalovirus exposure and HLA in healthy donors. CDR3 length equals 15 residues. J lost 2 bases, V lost 5 bases, and 3 bases had no gene match. Germline CDR1 and CDR2: MNHNY and SVGAGI (reference sequence). The chain joins TRBV6-6 to TRBJ2-3; 11 bases fit TRBD2. Sequencing was done on a sample of PBMCs. This receptor was taken from a young man in good health and CMV-seronegative. CDR3 in amino acids: CASSRSGGATDTQYF. For the CDR3, the DNA is TGTGCCAGCAGTCGTAGCGGGGGGGCCACAGATACGCAGTATTTT.